What follows is one T cell receptor (beta chain) and its context. These data belong to a study of blood T cell repertoires in COVID-19. Study in general: COVID-19 samples from acute and convalescent phases originated in the United States, Italy and Spain.

Per the original data handling: Reference gene primer amplification gave estimated nucleated cell counts. The assay was immunoSEQ multiplex PCR, and TCRdb's table has in-frame clones only and misses some. V and J calls and clone size are as listed in that table; D and trimming were resolved from the DNA. The sample has 55,000 to 80,000 clones; roughly 80% are singletons. The origin of this receptor is a human donor in a cohort sampled during active COVID-19. The sample comprised peripheral blood.

The CDR3 bases are TGCGCCAGCAGTCAACATCGAGCTGAGGCAGAAGAGACCCAGTACTTC. Amino acids: CASSQHRAEAEETQYF. The chain couples TRBV23-1 to TRBJ2-5; D call uncertain. TRBV23-1 is assigned to the ORF class and has an uncertain function. This CDR3 contains 16 residues. Trimming stripped 2 bases from V and 3 bases from J, with 16 bases between.